This entry features one T cell receptor (beta chain) sequence. No antigen is known for it. The entry originates in a study of shared clonotypes between healthy human individuals. Study summary: Per donor, CD8 memory used one plate, CD8 naive used two, CD4 memory used three and CD4 naive used three.

Whole-study results and caveats: The expectation was that sequencing depth would affect clonotype sharing among donors. On the whole, naive subsets had larger estimated richness than memory subsets had.

Cells designated naive CD8 were CD45RO-negative and were positively selected for CCR7, with terminally differentiated effector memory CD45RA+ cells excluded. Every donor, a Caucasian adult, lived in Nashville, Tennessee. Here immunoSEQ multiplex PCR was the method, and the copy in TCRdb shows in-frame clones only, minus some. The data hold over 2,000,000 clones, with 93% observed a single time. The germline CDR1 and CDR2 sequences are LNHDA and SQIVND (reference sequence). V shed 6 bases, J shed 7 bases, and the junction held 4 bases outside the gene matches. The CDR3 totals 12 residues. The V gene is TRBV19, the J gene TRBJ2-7; 9 positions agree with TRBD1. Material for sequencing was naive CD8+ T cells from PBMCs. This TCR derives from a man younger than 35 in good health. Some clones in this sample may be carry-over from other donors' samples. CDR3 loop: CASSNRGREQYF. CDR3 DNA: TGTGCCAGTAGCAACAGGGGGCGGGAGCAGTACTTC.